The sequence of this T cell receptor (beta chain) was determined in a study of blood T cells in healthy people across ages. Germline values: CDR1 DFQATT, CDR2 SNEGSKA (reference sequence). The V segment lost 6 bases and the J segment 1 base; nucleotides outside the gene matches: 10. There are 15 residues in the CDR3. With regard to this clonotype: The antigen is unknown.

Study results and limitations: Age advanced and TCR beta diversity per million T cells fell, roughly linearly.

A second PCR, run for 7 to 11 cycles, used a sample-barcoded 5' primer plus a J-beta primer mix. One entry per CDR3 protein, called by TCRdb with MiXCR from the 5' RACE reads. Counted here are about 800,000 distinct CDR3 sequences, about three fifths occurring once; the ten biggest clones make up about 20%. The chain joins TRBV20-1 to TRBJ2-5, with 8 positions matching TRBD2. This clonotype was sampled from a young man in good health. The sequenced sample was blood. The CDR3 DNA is TGCAGTGCGCACCCTAGCGGGCCCTTCCAAGAGACCCAGTACTTC. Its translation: CSAHPSGPFQETQYF.